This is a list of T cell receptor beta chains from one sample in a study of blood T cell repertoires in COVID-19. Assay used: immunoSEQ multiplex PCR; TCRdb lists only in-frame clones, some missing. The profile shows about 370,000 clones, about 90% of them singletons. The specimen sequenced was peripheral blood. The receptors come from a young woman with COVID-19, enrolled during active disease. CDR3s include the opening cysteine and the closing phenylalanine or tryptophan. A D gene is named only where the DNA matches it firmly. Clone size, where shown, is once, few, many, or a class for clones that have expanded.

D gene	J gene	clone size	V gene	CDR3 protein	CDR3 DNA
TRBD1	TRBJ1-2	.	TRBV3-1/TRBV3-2	CASSPNRQGSTSYTF	TGTGCCAGCAGCCCTAATAGACAGGGCTCCACTAGCTACACCTTC
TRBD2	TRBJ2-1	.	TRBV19	CARGTSGRSYNEQFF	TGTGCCAGGGGGACTAGCGGGAGGTCCTACAATGAGCAGTTCTTC
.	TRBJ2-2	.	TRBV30	CAWSVGASGELFF	TGTGCCTGGAGTGTTGGGGCATCCGGGGAGCTGTTTTTT
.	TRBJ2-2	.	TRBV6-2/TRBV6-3	CASSLLQAANTGELFF	TGTGCCAGCAGTTTACTACAGGCCGCGAACACCGGGGAGCTGTTTTTT
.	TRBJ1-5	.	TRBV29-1	CSVVAGNQPQHF	TGCAGCGTTGTAGCGGGCAATCAGCCCCAGCATTTT
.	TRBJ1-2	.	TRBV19	CASTTQGRDVYGYTF	TGTGCCAGTACCACACAGGGTAGGGACGTCTATGGCTACACCTTC
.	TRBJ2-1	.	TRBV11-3	CASSLGGLTYNEQFF	TGTGCCAGCAGCTTAGGGGGCTTAACCTACAATGAGCAGTTCTTC
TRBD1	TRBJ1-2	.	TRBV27	CASTDRGPDGYTF	TGTGCCAGCACAGACAGGGGGCCTGATGGCTACACCTTC
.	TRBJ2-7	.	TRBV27	CASSSFRTVTYEQYF	TGTGCCAGCAGTTCTTTCAGGACAGTTACCTACGAGCAGTACTTC
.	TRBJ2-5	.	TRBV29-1	CSVEDGKTVETQYF	TGCAGCGTTGAAGATGGGAAGACAGTCGAGACCCAGTACTTC
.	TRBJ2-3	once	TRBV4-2	CASSQGPGSTDTQYF	TGTGCCAGCAGCCAAGGCCCGGGTAGCACAGATACGCAGTATTTT
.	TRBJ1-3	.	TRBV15	CATSRDISGSTGNTIYF	TGTGCCACCAGCAGAGATATATCGGGGTCAACTGGAAACACCATATATTTT
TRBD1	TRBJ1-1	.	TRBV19	CASSLGQGIAEAFF	TGTGCCAGTAGTCTTGGACAGGGTATTGCTGAAGCTTTCTTT
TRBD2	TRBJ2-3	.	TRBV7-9	CASASGFTDTQYF	TGTGCCAGCGCTAGCGGATTCACAGATACGCAGTATTTT
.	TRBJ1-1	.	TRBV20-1	CSATKNTEAFF	TGCAGTGCTACCAAGAACACTGAAGCTTTCTTT
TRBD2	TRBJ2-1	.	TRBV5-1	CASSLRTSVSYNEQFF	TGCGCCAGCAGCCTACGGACTAGCGTCTCCTACAATGAGCAGTTCTTC
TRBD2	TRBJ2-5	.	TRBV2	CASPDPLLAVQETQYF	TGTGCCAGCCCCGACCCCCTACTAGCGGTCCAAGAGACCCAGTACTTC
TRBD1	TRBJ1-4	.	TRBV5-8	CASSRGQGVDEKLFF	TGTGCCAGCAGCCGCGGACAGGGGGTAGATGAAAAACTGTTTTTT
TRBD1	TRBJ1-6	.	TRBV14	CASSQRDRNNSPLHF	TGTGCCAGCAGCCAACGGGACAGGAATAATTCACCCCTCCACTTT
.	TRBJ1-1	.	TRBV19	CASSIVGGQTEAFF	TGTGCCAGTAGTATAGTCGGGGGGCAAACTGAAGCTTTCTTT